The 26 T cell receptor beta chains below all came from one sample that was sequenced in a study of T cells in Graves' hyperthyroidism and ophthalmopathy. Amplified regions were TCR beta CDR3 sequences from RNA transcripts. Carried out on the TCR CDR3, a first-round RT-PCR used the HTBI primer set. TCRdb called the multiplex PCR reads again in MiXCR, with one record for every CDR3 protein. The data contain around 500,000 distinct CDR3 sequences, less than 15% of them singletons. Sequencing was performed on blood. Every receptor here comes from a woman in her forties with Graves' hyperthyroidism.

This sequence joins TRBV3-1 and TRBJ1-6; D unclear. The CDR3 has 13 residues. Looked up from germline, CDR1 is LGHDT and CDR2 is YNNKEL (reference sequence). V lost 1 base to trimming and J lost 10 bases, with 8 bases between them. CDR3 sequence (DNA): TGTGCCAGCAGCCAAGGGGCGAACTCACCCCTCCACTTT. Protein: CASSQGANSPLHF.

This clonotype has at least ten counts. The chain uses TRBV30 and TRBJ2-7; D tentatively reads TRBD1 or TRBD2 (5 bases each). Per germline, CDR1 GTSNPN and CDR2 SVGIG (reference sequence). The length of the CDR3 is 13 residues. V gave up 2 bases and J gave up 2 bases, with 10 bases separating them. The DNA for the CDR3 is TGTGCCTGGAGTAGGGACGATCCCTACGAGCAGTACTTC. It specifies CAWSRDDPYEQYF.

Concerning this clonotype itself: A read error is possible here, since a much larger clone lies one base away. This is likely a read error, given that the CDR3 carries no conserved phenylalanine or tryptophan at its end. V gene TRBV5-1 combines with J gene TRBJ2-3; D may be TRBD2 (6 bases). CDR3 length: 15 residues. Germline values: CDR1 SGHRS, CDR2 YFSETQ. The ends were cut back, 2 bases at V and 0 bases at J, with 10 bases in the middle. CDR3 sequence (DNA): TGCGCCAGCAGCTTCGGGGGTGCTAGCACAGATACGCAGTATCTT. It specifies CASSFGGASTDTQYL.

The rearrangement links TRBV7-2 to TRBJ2-2; 9 bases agree with TRBD2. This CDR3 contains 17 residues. Germline CDR1 SGHTA, CDR2 FQGNSA. The ends lost 1 base at V and 6 bases at J; junction bases unmatched: 9. CDR3 DNA: TGTGCCAGCAGCTTAGTTTCCGGCGGGAGGGCCTCCGGGGAGCTGTTTTTT. It specifies CASSLVSGGRASGELFF.

This clonotype came up a few times. This chain connects TRBV24-1 to TRBJ2-5; no clear D. Trimming removed 5 bases at V and 9 bases at J, with 15 bases between. CDR3 size: 13 residues. Per germline, CDR1 KGHDR and CDR2 SFDVKD. The CDR3 protein is CATSVTDSMSQYF. As DNA, the CDR3 is TGTGCCACCAGTGTAACAGATTCTATGTCCCAGTACTTC.

This clonotype has just a few counts. This chain links TRBV11-2 with TRBJ1-6; TRBD1 is a possible D gene (6 bases). Trimming took 3 bases from V and 7 from J, leaving 13 bases between them. CDR3 length: 15 amino acids. Germline assignment: CDR1 SGHAT and CDR2 FQNNGV. CDR3 in amino acids: CASSLQGLRNSPLHF. The CDR3 DNA reads as TGTGCCAGCAGCTTGCAGGGGTTACGGAATTCACCCCTCCACTTT.

Points on this clonotype: A read error may explain this, as a much larger clone is one base away. The chain combines TRBV27 with TRBJ2-7, with a tentative D call TRBD1 (6 bases). Germline V CDR1 and CDR2: MNHEY, SMNVEV (reference sequence). This CDR3 is 14 amino acids long. The V and J ends lost 0 bases and 2 bases respectively, with 8 bases between them. CDR3 region: CASSLSDRTYEQYF. Written as DNA, the CDR3 is TGTGCCAGCAGTTTATCGGACAGAACCTACGAGCAGTACTTC.

This clonotype was detected many times. The chain recombines TRBV5-1 with TRBJ1-1; no firm D call. The V gene lost 0 bases and the J gene lost 4 bases, with 10 bases spanning the gap. CDR3 length: 14 residues. CDR1 and CDR2 (germline): SGHRS, YFSETQ. In nucleotides, the CDR3 is TGCGCCAGCAGCTTGGAGGCAACCTCCACTGAAGCTTTCTTT. Protein sequence: CASSLEATSTEAFF.

This clonotype appeared many times. CDR3 sequence (DNA): TGTGCCAGCTCACTAGACCCCGAGGGGACCCAGTACTTC. This codes for CASSLDPEGTQYF. The rearrangement uses TRBV18 and TRBJ2-5; the D gene is possibly TRBD2 (5 bases). Trimming stripped 4 bases from V and 7 bases from J, with 13 bases between. The length of the CDR3 is 13 residues. Germline V lookup: CDR1 KGHSH, CDR2 LQKENI.

Ten or more counts support this clonotype. This chain joins TRBV30 and TRBJ2-7; D call uncertain. V was shortened by 0 bases and J by 0 bases, with 9 bases between the two germline ends. Germline loops: CDR1 GTSNPN, CDR2 SVGIG (reference sequence). The CDR3 covers 14 residues. The CDR3 sequence: CAWSVVRNSYEQYF. The CDR3 nucleotides read TGTGCCTGGAGTGTAGTACGGAACTCCTACGAGCAGTACTTC.

The V and J genes are TRBV19 and TRBJ1-2; D remains unclear. The length of the CDR3 is 14 residues. Germline V gene data show CDR1 as LNHDA and CDR2 as SQIVND (reference sequence). V shed 2 bases and J shed 7 bases, with 14 bases lying between them. In DNA form, the CDR3 reads TGTGCCAGTAGTATAATGGGAAACCTCCCTGGCTACACCTTC. This codes for CASSIMGNLPGYTF. Looking up the rest from reference TRBV19 and TRBJ1-2 gives the full variable domain: DGGITQSPKYLFRKEGQNVTLSCEQNLNHDAMYWYRQDPGQGLRLIYYSQIVNDFQKGDIAEGYSVSREKKESFPLTVTSAQKNPTAFYLCASSIMGNLPGYTFGSGTRLTVV.

V and J are TRBV2 and TRBJ2-1; 11 nucleotides align to TRBD2. The CDR3 consists of 15 residues. From germline, CDR1 is SNHLY and CDR2 FYNNEI. Trimming cost V 6 bases and J 8 bases; bases outside gene matches: 9. CDR3 sequence reads: CASRVAGGPFHEQFF. CDR3 in DNA: TGTGCCAGCAGAGTAGCGGGAGGGCCTTTCCATGAGCAGTTCTTC.

This clonotype turned up a few times. V usage is TRBV25-1 and J usage is TRBJ1-2; 12 nucleotides match TRBD1. Germline CDR1 and CDR2: MGHDK and SYGVNS. This CDR3 contains 15 residues. V was clipped by 3 bases and J by 4 bases; unmatched bases: 3. The CDR3 region is CASSEGTGGVYGYTF. CDR3 nucleotide sequence: TGTGCCAGCAGTGAGGGGACAGGGGGCGTCTATGGCTACACCTTC.

This clonotype was picked up a small number of times. This chain connects TRBV7-2 to TRBJ2-7; TRBD1 aligns across 8 bases. Losses at the gene ends were 4 bases for V and 3 bases for J; bases not matched to a gene: 2. This CDR3 region has 13 residues. CDR1 is SGHTA and CDR2 is FQGNSA in the germline V gene. The CDR3 loop is CASSSRGLYEQYF. The CDR3, as DNA: TGTGCCAGCAGCTCCAGGGGGCTCTACGAGCAGTACTTC.

In its sample, this clonotype was seen many times. The CDR3 region is CAWSVQGGQNQPQHF. The CDR3 DNA sequence: TGTGCCTGGAGTGTACAAGGGGGGCAAAATCAGCCCCAGCATTTT. The genes are TRBV30 and TRBJ1-5, with a tentative D call TRBD1 (6 bases). The V gene's germline CDR1 is GTSNPN and CDR2 SVGIG (reference sequence). There are 15 residues in the CDR3. The V end lost 0 bases, the J end lost 4 bases, and 13 bases lay between the germline ends.

There are many counts of this clonotype. V gene TRBV11-2 combines with J gene TRBJ2-3; D perhaps matches TRBD2 (6 bases). Germline CDR1 and CDR2: SGHAT and FQNNGV. V lost 7 bases to trimming and J lost 2 bases, with 22 bases between them. The CDR3 contains 17 residues. The CDR3 nucleotides are TGTGCCAGCAACTCCAACATCGGGAAGGGACTCACAGATACGCAGTATTTT. Translation gives CASNSNIGKGLTDTQYF.

The V call is TRBV30, the J call TRBJ2-1, with 9 bases fitting TRBD2. The V gene's germline CDR1 is GTSNPN and CDR2 SVGIG (reference sequence). This CDR3 region has 17 residues. V dropped 3 bases and J dropped 0; count of bases not matched to a gene: 9. This CDR3 reads CAWREALAGYSYNEQFF. CDR3 nucleotide sequence: TGTGCCTGGAGGGAAGCCCTAGCGGGGTACTCCTACAATGAGCAGTTCTTC.

This clonotype was counted at least ten times. The chain is built from TRBV6-1 and TRBJ2-5; 11 bases are a match to TRBD2. The CDR3 is 15 amino acids. The V segment lost 3 bases and the J segment 4 bases; nucleotides outside the gene matches: 4. Germline V gene sequence: CDR1 MNHNS, CDR2 SASEGT. CDR3 residues: CASSDTSGRRETQYF. The CDR3, as DNA: TGTGCCAGCAGTGATACTAGCGGGAGACGAGAGACCCAGTACTTC.

This clonotype has at least ten counts. The chain links TRBV28 to TRBJ1-3, with D possibly matching TRBD1 (6 bases). The germline V gene encodes CDR1 MDHEN and CDR2 SYDVKM. The CDR3 spans 19 residues. Deletions cut 4 bases from V and 2 bases from J, with 24 bases between. The CDR3 sequence is CASSSPPGGAFSAGNTIYF. The DNA of the CDR3 is TGTGCCAGCAGTTCCCCCCCCGGGGGGGCCTTTTCGGCTGGAAACACCATATATTTT.

The sample holds many counts of this clonotype. This chain joins TRBV7-8 and TRBJ2-3; TRBD2 aligns across 7 bases. This CDR3 has 16 residues. Germline assignment: CDR1 SGHVS and CDR2 FQNEAQ. The V and J ends lost 4 bases and 1 base, in that order; junction bases with no gene match: 8. The DNA for the CDR3 is TGTGCCAGCAGCTGGACCAGCGGGGTTGGCACAGATACGCAGTATTTT. Amino acids: CASSWTSGVGTDTQYF.

This clonotype was seen at least ten times. The chain couples TRBV10-1 to TRBJ2-1, with D tentatively TRBD2 (6 bases). The CDR3 sequence is 17 residues long. Germline V gene lookup returns CDR1 WNHNN and CDR2 SYGVQD (reference sequence). V lost 0 bases and J lost 6, with 18 bases in between. This chain's CDR3 is CASSESTPAGRPNEQFF. DNA of the CDR3: TGCGCCAGCAGTGAGTCGACTCCCGCGGGGCGCCCCAATGAGCAGTTCTTC.

The table lists this clonotype with many counts. This rearrangement joins TRBV18 to TRBJ1-1; 9 bases line up with TRBD1. Per the germline V gene, CDR1 is KGHSH and CDR2 is LQKENI. With 0 bases clipped from V and 4 bases from J, the junction kept 3 bases outside the gene matches. The CDR3 sequence is 15 residues long. This chain's CDR3 is CASSPPQGAGTEAFF. In DNA form, the CDR3 reads TGTGCCAGCTCACCACCACAGGGGGCTGGCACTGAAGCTTTCTTT.

This clonotype showed up just a few times. V usage is TRBV7-9 and J usage is TRBJ1-1, with 7 bases matching TRBD1. The V gene's germline CDR1 is SEHNR and CDR2 FQNEAQ (reference sequence). The length of the CDR3 is 15 residues. J gave up 6 bases and V 7 bases, and 14 bases lay outside the gene matches. CDR3 sequence (DNA): TGTGCCAGCAAAGGGACAGCTCCCGGGGGTTCTGAAGCTTTCTTT. Translation gives CASKGTAPGGSEAFF.

This clonotype appeared many times. The rearrangement uses TRBV13 and TRBJ2-3; TRBD1 might be the D (6 bases). Deletions cut 0 bases from V and 3 bases from J, with 13 bases between. The length of the CDR3 is 16 residues. Looked up from germline, CDR1 is PRHDT and CDR2 is FYEKMQ (reference sequence). CDR3 residues: CASSLGFRGRTDTQYF. CDR3 DNA sequence: TGTGCCAGCAGCTTAGGTTTCAGGGGTCGGACAGATACGCAGTATTTT.

This chain joins TRBV10-2 and TRBJ2-1; 8 bases match TRBD2. Germline-derived CDR1 and CDR2 are WSHSY and SAAADI. After removal of 9 bases from V and 6 bases from J, the junction contained 7 bases not matched to a gene. This CDR3 has 13 residues. The CDR3 region has the DNA TGCGCCAGTAAGACTAGCGAGATCAATGAGCAGTTCTTC. Translating gives CASKTSEINEQFF.

This clonotype was detected a few times. The chain couples TRBV6-5 to TRBJ2-7; D might be TRBD1 (6 bases). CDR1 MNHEY and CDR2 SVGAGI come from the germline V gene. CDR3 length: 12 residues. Trimming removed 5 bases at V and 6 bases at J, with 11 bases between. CDR3 protein: CASSVEGGEQYF. The CDR3 bases are TGTGCCAGCAGTGTGGAAGGGGGCGAGCAGTACTTC.